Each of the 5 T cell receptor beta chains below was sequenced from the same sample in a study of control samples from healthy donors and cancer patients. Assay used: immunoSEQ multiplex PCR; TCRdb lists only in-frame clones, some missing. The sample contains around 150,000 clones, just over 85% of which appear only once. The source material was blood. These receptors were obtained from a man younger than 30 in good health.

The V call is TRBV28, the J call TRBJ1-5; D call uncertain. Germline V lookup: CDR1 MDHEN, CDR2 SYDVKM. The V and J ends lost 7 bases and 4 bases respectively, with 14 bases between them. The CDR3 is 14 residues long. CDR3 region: CASKLGEWNQPQHF. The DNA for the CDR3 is TGTGCCAGCAAATTAGGCGAATGGAATCAGCCCCAGCATTTT.

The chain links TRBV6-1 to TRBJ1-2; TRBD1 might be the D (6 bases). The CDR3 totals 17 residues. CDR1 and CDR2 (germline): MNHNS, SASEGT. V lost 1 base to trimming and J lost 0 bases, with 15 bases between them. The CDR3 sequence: CASSEGGGARTNYGYTF. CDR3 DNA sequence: TGTGCCAGCAGTGAAGGCGGGGGGGCGCGGACTAACTATGGCTACACCTTC.

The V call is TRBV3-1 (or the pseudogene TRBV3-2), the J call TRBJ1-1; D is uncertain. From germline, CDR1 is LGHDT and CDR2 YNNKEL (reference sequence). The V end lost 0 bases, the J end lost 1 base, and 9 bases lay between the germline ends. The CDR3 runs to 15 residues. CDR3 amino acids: CASSQDGYSNTEAFF. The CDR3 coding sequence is TGTGCCAGCAGCCAAGACGGCTATTCGAACACTGAAGCTTTCTTT.

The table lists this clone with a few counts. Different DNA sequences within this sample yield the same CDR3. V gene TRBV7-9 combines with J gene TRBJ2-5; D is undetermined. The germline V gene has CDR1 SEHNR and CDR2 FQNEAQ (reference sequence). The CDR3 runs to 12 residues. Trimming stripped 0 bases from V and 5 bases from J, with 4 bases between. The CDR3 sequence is CASSLAGETQYF. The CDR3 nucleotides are TGTGCCAGCAGCTTAGCGGGGGAGACCCAGTACTTC.

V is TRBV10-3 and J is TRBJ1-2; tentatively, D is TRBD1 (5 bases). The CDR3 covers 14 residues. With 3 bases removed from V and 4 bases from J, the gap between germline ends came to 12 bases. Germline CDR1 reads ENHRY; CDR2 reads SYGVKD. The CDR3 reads CAISDNRLGYGYTF. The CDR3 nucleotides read TGTGCCATCAGTGACAACAGGTTGGGCTATGGCTACACCTTC.